Reported below is one TCR beta chain. This CDR3 comprises 15 residues. V was shortened by 4 bases and J by 5 bases, with 15 bases between the two germline ends. Germline V lookup: CDR1 SGHDT, CDR2 YYEEEE. This specimen belongs to a study of OX40 agonist ivuxolimab in advanced cancers. TCRdb keeps only in-frame clones here, not all; method: immunoSEQ multiplex PCR. The data show 75,000 to 90,000 clones, roughly 89% seen once. The receptor was isolated from an adult with an advanced solid tumor such as melanoma, head and neck, liver or kidney cancer. The V call is TRBV5-6, the J call TRBJ2-2; D gene ambiguous. This material consisted of CD4+ or CD8+ T cells sorted from blood, taken in a trial of the OX40 agonist ivuxolimab. The CDR3 nucleotides are TGTGCCAGCAGCCGAGGCTCCCAACCGACCGGGGAGCTGTTTTTT. Residues: CASSRGSQPTGELFF.